The text below deals with one T cell receptor (beta chain). Its binding antigen is unknown. No much larger clone exists at a distance of one base, and base qualities are not known. In the prospective study, participants were roughly 18 to 100 years old, resided in about two dozen geographic areas of the United States, and were enrolled through a virtual design. To assign participants to cohorts, the prospective study relied on clinical history that participants themselves reported in a screening survey and a study questionnaire. In the prospective study, mobile phlebotomists collected whole blood, serum and a nasopharyngeal or oropharyngeal swab from each participant. Participants in the prospective study had the option to provide additional blood draws and questionnaires over a roughly 2-month period. Blood samples from the prospective study were shipped frozen or at room temperature prior to DNA extraction.

This sample is part of a study of blood T cell repertoires in COVID-19 (dated by TCRdb to the early 2020s). As for the study more broadly: Collaborator samples came from the United States, Italy and Spain and covered acute and convalescent phases of COVID-19. The sample metadata nearly always contained a de-identified subject ID, COVID-19 status, age in years and sex. Deeply sampled blood TCRbeta repertoires from subjects exposed to, actively infected with, or recovered from COVID-19 were included in the dataset. The material from the prospective study consisted of cDNA or gDNA derived from T cells, B-cell-depleted T cells, or PBMCs. The repertoires were released in a freely available public database meant as a resource for research on the immune response to SARS-CoV-2. Where HLA class I and class II types were available, the types were taken from metadata supplied by the sample provider, not from assay-based typing. Samples came from the ongoing ImmuneRACE study (first 160 participants) plus 1,254 subjects from 6 global collaborators. What the study reported, not specific to this receptor: How much clinical and demographic metadata was included differed by source and by participant, and the metadata was provided uncurated.

For CDR1 and CDR2, the germline V gene lists MDHEN and SYDVKM. Reading from cysteine to phenylalanine, the CDR3 counts 15 amino acids. Only the CDR3 DNA is retained, 45 bases long and in frame from the first base. Trimming removed 5 bases from V and 4 bases from J; the gene matches leave 10 bases unexplained. The immunoSEQ Assay, a bias-controlled multiplex PCR, was used to amplify TCRbeta CDR3 regions from genomic DNA. Per the original workflow: Within the assay, amplification of reference gene primers was used to estimate how many nucleated cells each sample contained. To quantify the absolute abundance of each unique TCRbeta CDR3 rearrangement, sequence reads were collapsed and filtered. For each sample, productive Simpson clonality was calculated by taking the square root of Simpson's diversity index across productive rearrangements. Imported from immuneACCESS, the table was reduced by TCRdb to in-frame sequences with V and J called. These copies leave out some clones; in studies compared against another copy, an unresolved V gene accounts for under half, and the cause of the remainder is not known. The D gene and trimming were derived from the DNA, and the V and J assignments and clone size from that table. In all, the sample holds 470,000 or so clones, and about 85% of those were seen once. Nearly 2% of the sample comes from the top ten.

This TCR was sampled from a woman younger than 30 with acute COVID-19. The sequence links TRBV28 to TRBJ2-5; TRBD1 lines up with 7 middle nucleotides. Sequenced input: PBMCs or T cells enriched from blood (not recorded which). CDR3 loop: CASSPWTGRTETQYF. The base sequence is TGTGCCAGCAGTCCTTGGACAGGCCGAACAGAGACCCAGTACTTC. Supplemented by the reference TRBV28 and TRBJ2-5 proteins around the CDR3, the complete variable domain is DVKVTQSSRYLVKRTGEKVFLECVQDMDHENMFWYRQDPGLGLRLIYFSYDVKMKEKGDIPEGYSVSREKKERFSLILESASTNQTSMYLCASSPWTGRTETQYFGPGTRLLVL.